This T cell receptor (beta chain) was captured in a study of CD8 T cells in ankylosing spondylitis. Study results and caveats: A TCR beta motif of seven or eight highly homologous variants appeared characteristic of ankylosing spondylitis blood.

The CDR3 has 14 residues. V was shortened by 0 bases and J by 15 bases, with 19 bases between the two germline ends. Using its own MiXCR run on the 5' RACE reads, TCRdb lists one record per CDR3 protein. The data hold some 840,000 distinct CDR3 sequences, with over 9.5% observed a single time. The table lists this clonotype with a few counts. The target antigen is unknown. This chain uses TRBV12-3 or TRBV12-4 with TRBJ2-3, with D perhaps TRBD1 (6 bases). The sample comprised blood, either unsorted or a sorted T cell fraction (not recorded which). The receptor's source is a male donor with ankylosing spondylitis. CDR3 in DNA: TGTGCCAGCAGTTTAGCAGGTTGGGGACATTTAGGCTATTTT. Amino acids: CASSLAGWGHLGYF.